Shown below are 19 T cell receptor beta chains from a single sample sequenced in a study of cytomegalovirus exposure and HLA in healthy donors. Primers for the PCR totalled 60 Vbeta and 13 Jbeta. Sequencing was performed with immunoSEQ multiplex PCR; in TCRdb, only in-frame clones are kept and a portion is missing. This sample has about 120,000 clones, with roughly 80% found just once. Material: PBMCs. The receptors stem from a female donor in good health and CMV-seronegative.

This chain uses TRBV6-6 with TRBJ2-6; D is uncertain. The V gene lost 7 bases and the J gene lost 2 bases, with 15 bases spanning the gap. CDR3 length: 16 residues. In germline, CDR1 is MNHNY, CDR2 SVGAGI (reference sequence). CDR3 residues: CASTLPRVAGANVLTF. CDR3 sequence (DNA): TGTGCCAGCACCCTCCCCCGGGTAGCTGGGGCCAACGTCCTGACTTTC.

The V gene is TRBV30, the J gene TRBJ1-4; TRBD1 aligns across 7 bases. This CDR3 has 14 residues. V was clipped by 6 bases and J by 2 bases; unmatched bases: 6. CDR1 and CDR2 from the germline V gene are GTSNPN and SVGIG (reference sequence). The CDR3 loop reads CACNPGGTNEKLFF. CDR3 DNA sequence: TGTGCCTGTAATCCAGGGGGTACTAATGAAAAACTGTTTTTT.

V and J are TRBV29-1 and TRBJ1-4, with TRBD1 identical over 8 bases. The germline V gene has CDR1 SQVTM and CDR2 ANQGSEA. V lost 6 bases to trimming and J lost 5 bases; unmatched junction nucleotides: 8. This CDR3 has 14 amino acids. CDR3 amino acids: CSVAYRDRNEKLFF. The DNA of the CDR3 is TGCAGCGTCGCTTACCGGGACAGGAATGAAAAACTGTTTTTT.

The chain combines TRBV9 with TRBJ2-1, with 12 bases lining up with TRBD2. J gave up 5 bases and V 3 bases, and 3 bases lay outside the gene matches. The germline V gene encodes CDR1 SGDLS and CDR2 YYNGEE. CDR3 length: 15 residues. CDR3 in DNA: TGTGCCAGCAGCGCTAGCGGGGGGGCCAACAATGAGCAGTTCTTC. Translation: CASSASGGANNEQFF. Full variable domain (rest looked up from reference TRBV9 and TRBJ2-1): DSGVTQTPKHLITATGQRVTLRCSPRSGDLSVYWYQQSLDQGLQFLIQYYNGEERAKGNILERFSAQQFPDLHSELNLSSLELGDSALYFCASSASGGANNEQFFGPGTRLTVL.

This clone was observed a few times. The CDR3 sequence is CATQDSSNSPLHF. CDR3 sequence (DNA): TGTGCCACCCAGGACAGTTCTAATTCACCCCTCCACTTT. The chain combines TRBV19 with TRBJ1-6, with D possibly being TRBD1 (6 bases). The CDR3 is 13 residues long. V lost 10 bases to trimming and J lost 6 bases, with 13 bases between them. Germline CDR1 is LNHDA and CDR2 is SQIVND (reference sequence).

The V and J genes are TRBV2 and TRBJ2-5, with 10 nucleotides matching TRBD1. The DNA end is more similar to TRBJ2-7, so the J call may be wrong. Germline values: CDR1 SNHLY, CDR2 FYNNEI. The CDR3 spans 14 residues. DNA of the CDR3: TGTGCCAGCGGCCGGGACAGGGGCTTTCGCGAGCAGTACTTC. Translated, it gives CASGRDRGFREQYF.

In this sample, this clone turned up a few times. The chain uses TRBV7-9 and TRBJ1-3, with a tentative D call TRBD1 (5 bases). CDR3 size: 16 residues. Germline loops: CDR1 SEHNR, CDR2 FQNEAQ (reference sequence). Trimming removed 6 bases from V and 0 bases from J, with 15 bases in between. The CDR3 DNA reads TGTGCCAGCAGACAAAGTGGACAAGGCTCTGGAAACACCATATATTTT. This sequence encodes CASRQSGQGSGNTIYF. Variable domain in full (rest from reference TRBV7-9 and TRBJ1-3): DTGVSQNPRHKITKRGQNVTFRCDPISEHNRLYWYRQTLGQGPEFLTYFQNEAQLEKSRLLSDRFSAERPKGSFSTLEIQRTEQGDSAMYLCASRQSGQGSGNTIYFGEGSWLTVV.

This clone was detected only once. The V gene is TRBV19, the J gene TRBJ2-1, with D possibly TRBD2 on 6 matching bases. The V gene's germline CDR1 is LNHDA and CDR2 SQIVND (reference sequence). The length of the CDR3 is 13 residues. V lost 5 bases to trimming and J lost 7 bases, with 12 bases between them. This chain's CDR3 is CASSDTGGNEQFF. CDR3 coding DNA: TGTGCCAGTAGTGACACCGGAGGGAATGAGCAGTTCTTC.

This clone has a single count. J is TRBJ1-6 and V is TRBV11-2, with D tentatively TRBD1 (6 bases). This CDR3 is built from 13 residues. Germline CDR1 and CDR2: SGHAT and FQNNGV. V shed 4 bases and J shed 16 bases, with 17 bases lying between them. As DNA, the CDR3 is TGTGCCAGCAGCTCACGGGGGAGGGGGGCACTCCACTTT. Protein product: CASSSRGRGALHF.

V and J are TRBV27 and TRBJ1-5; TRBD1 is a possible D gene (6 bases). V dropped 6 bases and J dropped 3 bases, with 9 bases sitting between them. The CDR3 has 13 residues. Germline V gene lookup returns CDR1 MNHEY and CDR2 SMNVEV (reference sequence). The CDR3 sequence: CASRTGTNQPQHF. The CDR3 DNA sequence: TGTGCCAGCAGGACAGGAACCAATCAGCCCCAGCATTTT.

CDR3 amino acids: CASSPPLIRGTGELFF. CDR3 in DNA: TGTGCCAGCAGCCCACCCCTGATCAGGGGCACCGGGGAGCTGTTTTTT. The chain links TRBV5-6 to TRBJ2-2; tentative D call: TRBD1 (6 bases). The CDR3 extends over 16 amino acids. Trimming pared 4 bases from V and 4 bases from J, leaving 17 bases between. Germline-derived CDR1 and CDR2 are SGHDT and YYEEEE.

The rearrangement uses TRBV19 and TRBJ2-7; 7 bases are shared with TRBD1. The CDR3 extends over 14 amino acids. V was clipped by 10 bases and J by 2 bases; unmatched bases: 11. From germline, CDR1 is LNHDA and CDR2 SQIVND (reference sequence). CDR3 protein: CATATPGQTYEQYF. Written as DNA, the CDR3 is TGTGCCACCGCAACCCCGGGACAGACCTACGAGCAGTACTTC.

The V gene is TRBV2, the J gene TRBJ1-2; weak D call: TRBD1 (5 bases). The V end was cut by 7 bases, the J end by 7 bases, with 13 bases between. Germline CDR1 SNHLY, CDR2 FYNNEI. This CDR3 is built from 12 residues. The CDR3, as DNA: TGTGCCAGCACCCAGGGTTGGGGTGGCTACACCTTC. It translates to CASTQGWGGYTF.

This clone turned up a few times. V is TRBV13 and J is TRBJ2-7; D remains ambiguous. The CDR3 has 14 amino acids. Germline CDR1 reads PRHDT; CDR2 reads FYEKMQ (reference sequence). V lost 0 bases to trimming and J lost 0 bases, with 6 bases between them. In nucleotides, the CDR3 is TGTGCCAGCAGCTTAGGCGGTAGCTCCTACGAGCAGTACTTC. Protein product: CASSLGGSSYEQYF.

The CDR3 DNA follows: TGTGCCAGCAGTCGGACAGGACTAAACACTGAAGCTTTCTTT. Translation: CASSRTGLNTEAFF. V usage is TRBV6-5 and J usage is TRBJ1-1; 7 nucleotides align to TRBD1. V dropped 5 bases and J dropped 2; count of bases not matched to a gene: 5. CDR1 is MNHEY and CDR2 is SVGAGI in the germline V gene. CDR3 length equals 14 residues.

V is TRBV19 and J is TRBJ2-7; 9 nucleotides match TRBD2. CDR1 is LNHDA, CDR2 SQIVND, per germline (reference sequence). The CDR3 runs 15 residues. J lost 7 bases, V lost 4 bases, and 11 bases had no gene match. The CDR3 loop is CASSTLASGEEEQYF. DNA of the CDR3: TGTGCCAGTAGTACTTTGGCTAGCGGGGAGGAAGAGCAGTACTTC.

The CDR3 loop reads CASSPGQGAYEQYF. CDR3 nucleotides: TGTGCCAGCTCACCGGGACAGGGGGCTTATGAGCAGTACTTC. The chain uses TRBV18 and TRBJ2-7; 12 bases line up with TRBD1. Germline values: CDR1 KGHSH, CDR2 LQKENI. The CDR3 consists of 14 residues. V gave up 3 bases and J gave up 7 bases; unmatched junction bases: 4.

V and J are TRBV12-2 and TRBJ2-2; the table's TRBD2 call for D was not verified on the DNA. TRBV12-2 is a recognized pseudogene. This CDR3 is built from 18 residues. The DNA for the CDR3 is TGTGCAAGTCGTTCAACACTCGGGACTCTGGATGGGTCCGGGGAGCTGTTTTTT. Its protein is CASRSTLGTLDGSGELFF.

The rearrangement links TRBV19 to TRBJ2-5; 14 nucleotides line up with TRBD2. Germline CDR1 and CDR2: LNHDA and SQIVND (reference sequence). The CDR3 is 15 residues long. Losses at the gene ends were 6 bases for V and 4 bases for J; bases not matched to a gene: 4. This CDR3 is CASRTSGGAAETQYF. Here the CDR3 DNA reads TGTGCCAGTAGGACTAGCGGGGGGGCCGCAGAGACCCAGTACTTC.